This passage covers 31 T cell receptor beta chains from one sample sequenced in a study of cytomegalovirus exposure and HLA in healthy donors. The data were produced by immunoSEQ multiplex PCR, yet TCRdb's version contains in-frame clones alone and is incomplete. In the table there are 200,000 to 250,000 clones, around nine tenths of which are singletons. The sample consisted of PBMCs. These receptors all stem from a woman between 18 and 30 years old in good health and CMV-seropositive.

Worth noting for this clone: This same CDR3 is encoded by further DNA sequences in the sample. The chain carries TRBV9 and TRBJ2-3, with TRBD2 matching 7 bases. The CDR3 is 14 residues long. With V trimmed by 2 bases and J by 0 bases, 0 bases remained unmatched. The germline V gene has CDR1 SGDLS and CDR2 YYNGEE. The CDR3 protein is CASSVGGSTDTQYF. The CDR3 region has the DNA TGTGCCAGCAGCGTCGGGGGGAGCACAGATACGCAGTATTTT.

The chain uses TRBV15 and TRBJ1-1; D gene ambiguous. V shed 8 bases and J shed 1 base, with 5 bases lying between them. The CDR3 has 11 residues. Germline V gene lookup returns CDR1 LNHNV and CDR2 YYDKDF (reference sequence). This CDR3 reads CATAENTEAFF. DNA for the CDR3: TGTGCCACCGCAGAGAACACTGAAGCTTTCTTT.

V gene TRBV2 combines with J gene TRBJ1-3; maybe TRBD1 (6 bases). Trimming removed 5 bases from V and 0 bases from J, with 8 bases in between. The length of the CDR3 is 14 residues. Per the germline V gene, CDR1 is SNHLY and CDR2 is FYNNEI. Here the CDR3 reads CASSLDSSGNTIYF. The CDR3 nucleotides read TGTGCCAGCAGTTTGGACAGCTCTGGAAACACCATATATTTT. The variable domain in full, with the rest retrieved from reference TRBV2 and TRBJ1-3, is EPEVTQTPSHQVTQMGQEVILRCVPISNHLYFYWYRQILGQKVEFLVSFYNNEISEKSEIFDDQFSVERPDGSNFTLKIRSTKLEDSAMYFCASSLDSSGNTIYFGEGSWLTVV.

The J gene is TRBJ2-7, the V gene TRBV19; 8 bases map to TRBD2. Germline trimming cut 7 bases from V and 0 bases from J; bases unmatched to any gene: 5. This CDR3 has 14 residues. Germline CDR1 LNHDA, CDR2 SQIVND (reference sequence). The CDR3 reads CASKLSGSSYEQYF. CDR3 DNA: TGTGCCAGTAAGCTAAGCGGGAGCTCCTACGAGCAGTACTTC. Combining the CDR3 with reference TRBV19 and TRBJ2-7 gives the whole variable domain DGGITQSPKYLFRKEGQNVTLSCEQNLNHDAMYWYRQDPGQGLRLIYYSQIVNDFQKGDIAEGYSVSREKKESFPLTVTSAQKNPTAFYLCASKLSGSSYEQYFGPGTRLTVT.

This chain uses TRBV5-1 with TRBJ2-7; the match to TRBD1 covers 10 bases. J was trimmed by 2 bases and V by 5 bases; bases with no gene match: 10. This CDR3 comprises 16 residues. Germline loops: CDR1 SGHRS, CDR2 YFSETQ. The CDR3 is CASSPILDRGPYEQYF. CDR3 DNA sequence: TGCGCCAGCAGTCCCATTTTAGACAGGGGGCCCTACGAGCAGTACTTC.

V is TRBV10-3 and J is TRBJ2-7; no definite D call. Per the germline V gene, CDR1 is ENHRY and CDR2 is SYGVKD. This CDR3 spans 16 amino acids. The V and J ends lost 3 bases and 0 bases respectively, with 15 bases between them. The CDR3 region is CAISDSSESPSYEQYF. Here the CDR3 DNA reads TGTGCCATCAGTGATTCATCCGAGAGCCCCTCCTACGAGCAGTACTTC.

The chain couples TRBV5-4 to TRBJ2-7, with 13 bases lining up with TRBD2. In germline, CDR1 is SGHNT, CDR2 YYREEE (reference sequence). The J segment lost 3 bases and the V segment lost 4 bases, leaving 4 bases of the junction unmatched. This CDR3 is built from 15 residues. DNA for the CDR3: TGTGCCAGCAGCCCGGGGACTAGCGGGAACTACGAGCAGTACTTC. Protein: CASSPGTSGNYEQYF. Drawing the rest from reference TRBV5-4 and TRBJ2-7, the complete variable domain is ETGVTQSPTHLIKTRGQQVTLRCSSQSGHNTVSWYQQALGQGPQFIFQYYREEENGRGNFPPRFSGLQFPNYSSELNVNALELDDSALYLCASSPGTSGNYEQYFGPGTRLTVT.

The J gene is TRBJ2-6, the V gene TRBV28; the D is unclear. This CDR3 spans 14 amino acids. V shed 2 bases and J shed 2 bases, with 4 bases lying between them. CDR1 is MDHEN, CDR2 SYDVKM, per germline. CDR3 protein: CASSLVTGANVLTF. The CDR3 DNA reads TGTGCCAGCAGTTTAGTAACTGGGGCCAACGTCCTGACTTTC.

This sequence joins TRBV2 and TRBJ1-1; 8 bases align to TRBD1. The CDR3 loop spans 14 amino acids. Trimming removed 5 bases from V and 4 bases from J; junction bases left unmatched: 6. The germline gives CDR1 SNHLY, CDR2 FYNNEI. CDR3 region: CASSLDRDGTEAFF. CDR3 nucleotide sequence: TGTGCCAGCAGTTTGGACAGGGATGGCACTGAAGCTTTCTTT.

This chain uses TRBV4-1 with TRBJ2-7; maybe TRBD1 (5 bases). V was clipped by 1 base and J by 3 bases, with 19 bases between them. CDR1 MGHRA and CDR2 YSYEKL come from the germline V gene. The CDR3 has 17 amino acids. CDR3 nucleotides: TGCGCCAGCAGCCAAGGGGCCGACCTTATGGGGCGCTACGAGCAGTACTTC. Its translation: CASSQGADLMGRYEQYF.

There are a few counts of this clone. The gene calls are TRBV10-3 and TRBJ2-7, with D maybe TRBD2 (6 bases). Looked up from germline, CDR1 is ENHRY and CDR2 is SYGVKD. This CDR3 has 14 residues. The germline V and J ends were trimmed by 2 bases and 9 bases, with 17 bases remaining between them. For the CDR3, the DNA is TGTGCCATCAGTGAGGGGGCGGGGTCCAACGGGCAGTACTTC. Amino acids: CAISEGAGSNGQYF.

The V and J genes are TRBV30 and TRBJ1-5; TRBD1 is a possible D gene (5 bases). The CDR3 length is 14 residues. Trimming stripped 0 bases from V and 4 bases from J, with 10 bases between. CDR1 and CDR2 from the germline V gene are GTSNPN and SVGIG (reference sequence). DNA for the CDR3: TGTGCCTGGAGTGTAGTAGGGGTGAATCAGCCCCAGCATTTT. This gives the protein CAWSVVGVNQPQHF.

The V call is TRBV30, the J call TRBJ1-3; possible D gene TRBD1, 6 bases. This CDR3 spans 17 amino acids. V was cut by 3 bases and J by 0 bases, with 18 bases left in between. Germline V lookup: CDR1 GTSNPN, CDR2 SVGIG (reference sequence). The CDR3 sequence is CAWRTGKLQTSGNTIYF. The CDR3 DNA reads TGTGCCTGGAGAACAGGGAAACTCCAAACCTCTGGAAACACCATATATTTT.

This clone appeared a single time. The V gene is TRBV7-3, the J gene TRBJ2-2, with 9 bases that match TRBD2. Germline lookup yields CDR1 SGHTA and CDR2 FQGTGA. The CDR3 length is 16 residues. V was pared by 1 base and J by 4 bases, with 4 bases of the junction left unmatched. CDR3 loop: CASSLIAGEVTGELFF. The CDR3, as DNA: TGTGCCAGCAGCTTAATAGCGGGAGAAGTCACCGGGGAGCTGTTTTTT.

V usage is TRBV6-1 and J usage is TRBJ1-5; TRBD1 agrees at 8 bases. Germline assignment: CDR1 MNHNS and CDR2 SASEGT. The CDR3 extends over 14 amino acids. The V segment lost 3 bases and the J segment 7 bases; nucleotides outside the gene matches: 5. CDR3 protein: CASSEDRESQPQHF. CDR3 coding DNA: TGTGCCAGCAGTGAGGACAGGGAGTCCCAGCCCCAGCATTTT.

The J gene is TRBJ2-3, the V gene TRBV18; TRBD1 matches 7 bases. Per the germline V gene, CDR1 is KGHSH and CDR2 is LQKENI. Germline trimming cut 2 bases from V and 3 bases from J; bases unmatched to any gene: 11. The CDR3 runs to 17 residues. Here the CDR3 reads CASSPSTPGQRTDTQYF. The CDR3 bases are TGTGCCAGCTCACCAAGTACGCCGGGACAGAGAACAGATACGCAGTATTTT.

J is TRBJ1-1 and V is TRBV2; 8 nucleotides line up with TRBD1. This CDR3 has 15 amino acids. V was pared by 2 bases and J by 3 bases, with 5 bases of the junction left unmatched. The germline CDR1 and CDR2 sequences are SNHLY and FYNNEI. The CDR3 region is CASSERTGWDTEAFF. The CDR3 region has the DNA TGTGCCAGCAGTGAACGGACAGGGTGGGACACTGAAGCTTTCTTT.

The rearrangement uses TRBV29-1 and TRBJ2-7, with TRBD2 identical over 13 bases. Unmatched junction bases numbered 6, after V lost 6 bases and J lost 4 bases. This CDR3 region has 14 residues. Germline values: CDR1 SQVTM, CDR2 ANQGSEA. The CDR3 loop is CSVRRTSGGYEQYF. The CDR3 DNA follows: TGCAGCGTCCGACGGACTAGCGGGGGATACGAGCAGTACTTC.

Only a few counts were recorded for this clone. Other DNA sequences within the sample encode an identical CDR3. The rearrangement joins TRBV28 to TRBJ1-1; no clear D. CDR1 and CDR2 (germline): MDHEN, SYDVKM. This CDR3 comprises 13 residues. Trimming removed 3 bases at V and 0 bases at J, with 5 bases between. The CDR3 sequence is CASSFPVNTEAFF. The CDR3 DNA reads as TGTGCCAGCAGTTTTCCGGTGAACACTGAAGCTTTCTTT.

The chain is built from TRBV7-3 and TRBJ1-1, with 11 bases identical to TRBD1. V was pared by 2 bases and J by 1 base, with 0 bases of the junction left unmatched. The CDR3 loop spans 15 amino acids. Per germline, CDR1 SGHTA and CDR2 FQGTGA. CDR3 protein: CASSLGTGGNTEAFF. CDR3 in DNA: TGTGCCAGCAGCTTAGGGACAGGGGGGAACACTGAAGCTTTCTTT.

The V and J genes are TRBV6-1 and TRBJ1-1, with unresolved D. Per germline, CDR1 MNHNS and CDR2 SASEGT. The CDR3 is 14 residues long. Trimming took 4 bases from V and 0 from J, leaving 9 bases between them. The CDR3 DNA follows: TGTGCCAGCAGTGGTTCGAACATGAACACTGAAGCTTTCTTT. Translation: CASSGSNMNTEAFF.

This chain uses TRBV7-2 with TRBJ2-7; TRBD1 aligns across 10 bases. In germline, CDR1 is SGHTA, CDR2 FQGNSA. V lost 4 bases, J lost 2 bases, and 2 bases stayed unmatched. The CDR3 has 14 amino acids. CDR3 in DNA: TGTGCCAGCAGCTCGGACAGGGGGACCTACGAGCAGTACTTC. It specifies CASSSDRGTYEQYF.

The CDR3 loop reads CASSLVVSGTGELFF. In nucleotides, the CDR3 is TGTGCCAGCAGCTTAGTTGTTAGCGGCACCGGGGAGCTGTTTTTT. The V gene is TRBV11-2, the J gene TRBJ2-2; maybe TRBD2 (6 bases). The V end lost 1 base, the J end lost 4 bases, and 10 bases lay between the germline ends. This CDR3 is 15 amino acids long. Germline CDR1 SGHAT, CDR2 FQNNGV.

This chain links TRBV4-1 with TRBJ2-7; 9 nucleotides match TRBD2. J was trimmed by 3 bases and V by 1 base; bases with no gene match: 7. This CDR3 region has 16 residues. The V gene's germline CDR1 is MGHRA and CDR2 YSYEKL. The CDR3 DNA reads as TGCGCCAGCAGCCAAGTTAGCGGGGGTTCCTACTACGAGCAGTACTTC. Translated: CASSQVSGGSYYEQYF.

This clone was observed a handful of times. The V gene is TRBV30, the J gene TRBJ1-5; 8 nucleotides match TRBD1. From germline, CDR1 is GTSNPN and CDR2 SVGIG (reference sequence). The CDR3 is 18 amino acids. Trimming removed 0 bases from V and 2 bases from J; junction bases left unmatched: 12. Written as DNA, the CDR3 is TGTGCCTGGAGTGTCCCGGACAGGGAAGGAAGGGGCAATCAGCCCCAGCATTTT. Translated: CAWSVPDREGRGNQPQHF.

The chain has TRBV10-1 and TRBJ2-5; 8 bases align to TRBD1. Germline-derived CDR1 and CDR2 are WNHNN and SYGVQD (reference sequence). The CDR3 is made up of 14 amino acids. The V and J ends lost 0 bases and 5 bases, in that order; junction bases with no gene match: 2. The CDR3 spells CASSESRGRETQYF. The DNA of the CDR3 is TGCGCCAGCAGTGAGTCCAGGGGGCGGGAGACCCAGTACTTC.

The gene calls are TRBV18 and TRBJ1-1, with D unclear. Germline CDR1 and CDR2: KGHSH and LQKENI. CDR3 length equals 13 residues. The CDR3 DNA sequence: TGTGGAACCACATTCGGGTCGAGGACTGAAGCTTTCTTT. This codes for CGTTFGSRTEAFF.

This chain joins TRBV11-3 and TRBJ2-7, with 8 bases lining up with TRBD1. This CDR3 spans 14 amino acids. V shed 5 bases, J shed 7 bases, and the junction held 10 bases outside the gene matches. Germline V gene lookup returns CDR1 SGHNT and CDR2 YENEEA. Here the CDR3 DNA reads TGTGCCAGCAGCGTACGACAGGGGTTTGGAGAGCAGTACTTC. Translation gives CASSVRQGFGEQYF. Combining the CDR3 with reference TRBV11-3 and TRBJ2-7 gives the whole variable domain EAGVVQSPRYKIIEKKQPVAFWCNPISGHNTLYWYLQNLGQGPELLIRYENEEAVDDSQLPKDRFSAERLKGVDSTLKIQPAELGDSAVYLCASSVRQGFGEQYFGPGTRLTVT.

V gene TRBV5-6 combines with J gene TRBJ2-7; D might be TRBD1 (6 bases). This CDR3 contains 14 residues. The germline CDR1 and CDR2 sequences are SGHDT and YYEEEE. V shed 3 bases and J shed 3 bases, with 13 bases lying between them. The CDR3 nucleotides read TGTGCCAGCAGCTGGGCCGGGACAATCTACGAGCAGTACTTC. Its translation is CASSWAGTIYEQYF.

This chain links TRBV6-5 with TRBJ2-1, with a weak D call TRBD2 (6 bases). CDR3 length: 16 amino acids. CDR1 is MNHEY and CDR2 is SVGAGI in the germline V gene. Between the trimmed V and J ends, which lost 0 bases and 1 base, there was a span of 10 bases. DNA for the CDR3: TGTGCCAGCAGTTACTCGAACCTAGCGTCCTACAATGAGCAGTTCTTC. Protein sequence: CASSYSNLASYNEQFF.

This clone showed up just once. This chain connects TRBV4-2 to TRBJ2-1; a possible D gene is TRBD2 (5 bases). The CDR3 loop spans 16 amino acids. Germline V CDR1 and CDR2: LGHNA, YNFKEQ. Trimming removed 0 bases at V and 5 bases at J, with 14 bases between. The CDR3 loop reads CASSQDGKRSNNEQFF. CDR3 sequence (DNA): TGTGCCAGCAGCCAAGATGGCAAGCGGAGCAACAATGAGCAGTTCTTC.